These T cell receptor beta chains were read from a single sample in a study of shared clonotypes between healthy human individuals. Data came from immunoSEQ multiplex PCR; TCRdb stores just in-frame clones and leaves some out. The sample shows about 1 million clones, approximately 70% of them seen only once. The sequenced sample was memory CD4+ T cells sorted from blood. These receptors were obtained from a man aged 18 to 30 in good health. CDR3s include the opening cysteine and the closing phenylalanine or tryptophan. The order of the fields is clone size, D gene, V gene, J gene, CDR3 protein, CDR3 DNA. D genes are given only for firm matches. The size field is filled for only some rows; it gives once, few, many or a size class.

once	.	TRBV4-1	TRBJ2-3	CASSQDFVGGWGDTQYF	TGCGCCAGCAGCCAAGATTTTGTCGGGGGTTGGGGAGATACGCAGTATTTT
.	.	TRBV6-1	TRBJ1-2	CASSEVAGNYGYTF	TGTGCCAGCAGTGAAGTTGCAGGGAACTATGGCTACACCTTC
.	.	TRBV28	TRBJ2-2	CASSSGTLTGELFF	TGTGCCAGCAGTTCAGGGACTCTCACCGGGGAGCTGTTTTTT
.	.	TRBV6-5	TRBJ2-7	CASRRVEGEQYF	TGTGCCAGCAGAAGGGTCGAGGGCGAGCAGTACTTC
.	TRBD2	TRBV4-1	TRBJ2-6	CASSQDLGGGTSGANVLTF	TGCGCCAGCAGCCAAGATTTGGGCGGGGGGACGTCTGGGGCCAACGTCCTGACTTTC
once	TRBD2	TRBV30	TRBJ2-3	CAWSVLDGGGADTQYF	TGTGCCTGGAGTGTACTTGACGGGGGGGGTGCAGATACGCAGTATTTT
.	TRBD2	TRBV6-6	TRBJ2-1	CASNYDSSGGHNEQFF	TGTGCCAGCAACTACGATTCTAGCGGGGGGCACAATGAGCAGTTCTTC
many	.	TRBV5-1	TRBJ1-2	CASSLADGIPGEGYTF	TGCGCCAGCAGCTTGGCCGATGGAATCCCAGGGGAGGGCTACACCTTC
.	TRBD2	TRBV28	TRBJ2-3	CASSSTSGSTDTQYF	TGTGCCAGCAGTTCAACTAGCGGAAGCACAGATACGCAGTATTTT
.	.	TRBV5-8	TRBJ1-6	CASSLYMANSPLHF	TGTGCCAGCAGCTTGTACATGGCGAATTCACCCCTCCACTTT
.	TRBD1	TRBV5-4	TRBJ1-4	CASSLGGTGPGRELFF	TGTGCCAGCAGCTTGGGCGGGACAGGACCGGGTCGGGAACTGTTTTTT
few	.	TRBV25-1	TRBJ2-7	CASSDRGYGYEQYF	TGTGCCAGCAGTGATCGAGGGTATGGGTACGAGCAGTACTTC
.	.	TRBV10-2	TRBJ2-2	CASRGSGELFF	TGCGCCAGCCGGGGGTCCGGGGAGCTGTTTTTT
few	TRBD2	TRBV2	TRBJ2-7	CASELAGGTYEQYF	TGTGCCAGCGAACTAGCGGGGGGGACGTACGAGCAGTACTTC
few	.	TRBV7-2	TRBJ2-3	CASSLFKDTQYF	TGTGCCAGCAGCTTATTCAAAGATACGCAGTATTTT
.	.	TRBV11-2	TRBJ1-2	CASSPQFLSNYGYTF	TGTGCCAGCAGCCCACAGTTCCTCTCTAACTATGGCTACACCTTC
few	.	TRBV6-5	TRBJ1-6	CASSSIGSPLHF	TGTGCCAGCAGTTCAATTGGTTCACCCCTCCACTTT
.	.	TRBV7-2	TRBJ2-6	CASSPISGANVLTF	TGTGCCAGCAGCCCCATATCTGGGGCCAACGTCCTGACTTTC
many	TRBD2	TRBV10-3	TRBJ2-2	CAISVAAGEGGELFF	TGTGCCATCAGTGTTGCAGCGGGAGAGGGCGGGGAGCTGTTTTTT
.	.	TRBV28	TRBJ1-1	CASNRVRVGEAFF	TGTGCCAGTAACCGGGTTCGTGTGGGTGAAGCTTTCTTT
once	.	TRBV5-1	TRBJ1-3	CASSLGGQGLHSGNTIYF	TGCGCCAGCAGCTTGGGGGGTCAGGGCCTCCACTCTGGAAACACCATATATTTT
few	TRBD1	TRBV5-1	TRBJ2-2	CASSRDRGSGELFF	TGCGCCAGCAGCCGGGACAGGGGGTCCGGGGAGCTGTTTTTT
.	.	TRBV5-1	TRBJ2-3	CASSLVPSTDTQYF	TGCGCCAGCAGCTTGGTTCCAAGCACAGATACGCAGTATTTT
.	TRBD2	TRBV4-2	TRBJ2-5	CASSQVLLGLEETQYF	TGTGCCAGCAGCCAAGTATTATTGGGACTAGAGGAGACCCAGTACTTC
.	.	TRBV7-6	TRBJ1-1	CASSLALDTEAFF	TGTGCCAGCAGCTTAGCTTTAGACACTGAAGCTTTCTTT
.	TRBD1	TRBV6-5	TRBJ1-2	CASSSPGTGNGYTF	TGTGCCAGCAGTTCCCCCGGGACAGGGAACGGCTACACCTTC
.	.	TRBV18	TRBJ2-1	CASSPQTQGANEQFF	TGTGCCAGCTCACCACAAACCCAGGGAGCGAATGAGCAGTTCTTC
.	.	TRBV18	TRBJ2-7	CASSPMVGAGEQYF	TGTGCCAGCTCACCAATGGTCGGGGCCGGCGAGCAGTACTTC